A selection of T cell receptor beta chains follows, all from one sample in a study of OX40 agonist ivuxolimab in advanced cancers. The assay was immunoSEQ multiplex PCR, and TCRdb's table has in-frame clones only and misses some. The profile shows approximately 120,000 clones, just under 95% of them singletons. The sequencing used CD4+ or CD8+ T cells sorted from blood, collected in a trial of the OX40 agonist ivuxolimab. These receptors were taken from an adult with an advanced solid tumor such as melanoma, head and neck, liver or kidney cancer. Each CDR3 is given with its conserved first and last residue. The D gene is left open where the match is weak. The size field is filled for only some rows; it gives once, few, many or a size class.

clone_size j_call v_call d_call cdr3_nt cdr3_aa
once TRBJ1-2 TRBV7-9 NA TGTGCCAGCAGCTTTCCGATACCGGTGCATGGCTACACCTTC CASSFPIPVHGYTF
once TRBJ2-3 TRBV13 TRBD2 TGTGCCAGCAGCTTAGACGCTAGCGGGTTCACAGATACGCAGTATTTT CASSLDASGFTDTQYF
NA TRBJ2-2 TRBV27 NA TGTGCCAGCAGGTCCGGGCTCTCGAACACCGGGGAGCTGTTTTTT CASRSGLSNTGELFF
NA TRBJ1-1 TRBV5-4 TRBD1 TGTGCCAGCAGCTCGGGACAGGGGGCGGAGGACACTGAAGCTTTCTTT CASSSGQGAEDTEAFF
NA TRBJ1-1 TRBV27 NA TGTGCCAGCAGTTTTTCTTTCGGCACTGAAGCTTTCTTT CASSFSFGTEAFF
once TRBJ1-2 TRBV9 NA TGTGCCAGCAGCGTAGGAGGGGACTATGGCTACACCTTC CASSVGGDYGYTF
once TRBJ2-7 TRBV6-5 TRBD1 TGTGCCAGCCAACCGGGACAGGGGTCCTACGAGCAGTACTTC CASQPGQGSYEQYF
NA TRBJ2-1 TRBV6-5 TRBD2 TGTGCCAGCAGTAGCGGGAGTAGGGAGGGAAATGAGCAGTTCTTC CASSSGSREGNEQFF
NA TRBJ2-1 TRBV5-1 TRBD2 TGCGCCAGCAGCTTGGGACTAGCGGGAGGCCACAATGAGCAGTTCTTC CASSLGLAGGHNEQFF
once TRBJ1-3 TRBV5-1 NA TGCGCCAGCAGCTTGGAAGAGGTTTCCTCTGGAAACACCATATATTTT CASSLEEVSSGNTIYF
NA TRBJ2-1 TRBV27 TRBD2 TGTGCCAGCAGTTCCCCCGGGACTAGCAGCTACAATGAGCAGTTCTTC CASSSPGTSSYNEQFF
NA TRBJ2-7 TRBV7-2 NA TGTGCCAGCAGCCCGGGCGGCATCCCCTCCTACGAGCAGTACTTC CASSPGGIPSYEQYF
NA TRBJ2-1 TRBV9 NA TGTGCCAGCAGCGCTCTCTCGGGGATCAATGAGCAGTTCTTC CASSALSGINEQFF
once TRBJ1-5 TRBV28 TRBD1 TGTGCCAGCAGTTTTAACAGGGGGAATCAGCCCCAGCATTTT CASSFNRGNQPQHF
NA TRBJ2-2 TRBV6-5 NA TGTGCCAGCACCAGGGCGTTGAGCCCTACCGGGGAGCTGTTTTTT CASTRALSPTGELFF
NA TRBJ1-4 TRBV5-4 TRBD1 TGTGCCAGCAGCCCTTCCCGACCGGGACAGGGGAATGAAAAACTGTTTTTT CASSPSRPGQGNEKLFF
once TRBJ2-5 TRBV5-1 TRBD1 TGCGCCAGCAGCCCGCAGGGACAGGGGGCGCGGGAGACCCAGTACTTC CASSPQGQGARETQYF
NA TRBJ2-3 TRBV19 TRBD2 TGTGCCAGTAGTATTGATGAGTGGGGACTAGCGGACACAGATACGCAGTATTTT CASSIDEWGLADTDTQYF
NA TRBJ2-2 TRBV5-1 NA TGCGCCAGCAGCTCCGAGAACACCGGGGAGCTGTTTTTT CASSSENTGELFF
few TRBJ1-5 TRBV5-1 NA TGCGCCAGCAGCTTAACAGGGCTGGGCAATCAGCCCCAGCATTTT CASSLTGLGNQPQHF
NA TRBJ2-1 TRBV9 TRBD1 TGTGCCAGCAGCGCCGGGACAGGCTACAATGAGCAGTTCTTC CASSAGTGYNEQFF
once TRBJ2-7 TRBV6-5 NA TGTGCCAGCAGTTACCGTGGGACGGGTTACGAGCAGTACTTC CASSYRGTGYEQYF
NA TRBJ1-1 TRBV11-2 NA TGTGCCAGCAGCTTAGATTCGTCGGCCTACACTGAAGCTTTCTTT CASSLDSSAYTEAFF
NA TRBJ1-2 TRBV10-3 TRBD1 TGTGCCATCAGGGGGACAGGCTCCGACTATGGCTACACCTTC CAIRGTGSDYGYTF
NA TRBJ1-5 TRBV28 NA TGTGCCAGCAGTCAATATTCAATGGGGGGCTATCAGCCCCAGCATTTT CASSQYSMGGYQPQHF
few TRBJ1-2 TRBV14 TRBD1 TGTGCCAGCAGCCGACAGGGGAGGAATGGCTACACCTTC CASSRQGRNGYTF
NA TRBJ2-1 TRBV6-5 TRBD2 TGTGCCAGCAGTTACGCTAGCGGAATCCACAATGAGCAGTTCTTC CASSYASGIHNEQFF
many TRBJ1-2 TRBV10-3 NA TGTGCCATCAGTGCCCGGGACAACTATGGCTACACCTTC CAISARDNYGYTF
NA TRBJ2-7 TRBV7-8 NA TGTGCCAGCAGCTCGGCGGGTAGGGACGAGCAGTACTTC CASSSAGRDEQYF
NA TRBJ2-7 TRBV15 TRBD1 TGTGCCACCAGCAGAGCGGGACAGTCCTACGAGCAGTACTTC CATSRAGQSYEQYF
NA TRBJ2-1 TRBV7-6 TRBD1 TGTGCCAGCAGCGCGACAGGGGCCTACAATGAGCAGTTCTTC CASSATGAYNEQFF
NA TRBJ1-5 TRBV5-5 TRBD1 TGTGCCAGCAGCGGGGGACAGGGGCCTTATAGCAATCAGCCCCAGCATTTT CASSGGQGPYSNQPQHF
NA TRBJ1-1 TRBV28 TRBD1 TGTGCCAGCAGTTTCCGACAGGGGGTAGAGAACCCTGAAGCTTTCTTT CASSFRQGVENPEAFF
NA TRBJ2-7 TRBV6-1 TRBD2 TGTGCCAGCTTCCGTCGGGAGGGCGCCTACGAGCAGTACTTC CASFRREGAYEQYF
NA TRBJ2-7 TRBV4-1 NA TGCGCCAGCAGCCAAGGTGGGACGGAGACCTACGAGCAGTACTTC CASSQGGTETYEQYF
NA TRBJ1-5 TRBV28 NA TGTGCCAGCAGTTTCCGGGGAGGGGCAGGTCAGCCCCAGCATTTT CASSFRGGAGQPQHF
NA TRBJ2-1 TRBV6-5 TRBD1 TGTGCCACCCTTGCGGGACAGGGTGACGCCAATGAGCAGTTCTTC CATLAGQGDANEQFF
NA TRBJ2-4 TRBV5-1 TRBD2 TGCGCCAGCAGCCCCCAGACTAGCGGGACAGGAAACATTCAGTACTTC CASSPQTSGTGNIQYF
NA TRBJ2-3 TRBV7-3 TRBD2 TGTGCCAGCAGTGCCGGGACTAGTACAGATACGCAGTATTTT CASSAGTSTDTQYF